Listed below are T cell receptor beta chains from one sample, sequenced in a study of Ad26.COV2.S vaccination and SARS-CoV-2 variants. Measured with immunoSEQ multiplex PCR; TCRdb has only the in-frame clones, and not every one. The sample carries 350,000 to 600,000 clones, approximately 90% recorded once. Sequences were derived from peripheral blood, sampled in a trial of Ad26.COV2.S vaccine versus placebo. These receptors all come from a person aged 18-65 years who received the Ad26.COV2.S COVID-19 vaccine or a placebo. CDR3s include the opening cysteine and the closing phenylalanine or tryptophan. The D gene is left open where the match is weak. Some rows mark clone size as missing; the rest say once, few, many or name a class of expanded clone.

V	size	D	J	CDR3	DNA
TRBV6-1	once	TRBD1	TRBJ2-4	CASSEWDRGILNIQYF	TGTGCCAGCAGTGAATGGGACAGGGGGATTTTGAACATTCAGTACTTC
TRBV7-2	.	TRBD2	TRBJ2-1	CASSLVQGGIGNEQFF	TGTGCCAGCAGCTTAGTTCAGGGAGGGATCGGCAATGAGCAGTTCTTC
TRBV13	few	.	TRBJ1-1	CASSQPYTEAFF	TGTGCCAGCAGCCAACCGTACACTGAAGCTTTCTTT
TRBV30	.	TRBD2	TRBJ2-7	CAWSGNGGAPYEQYF	TGTGCCTGGAGTGGGAACGGGGGGGCCCCCTACGAGCAGTACTTC
TRBV28	.	TRBD2	TRBJ2-3	CASSPRSGTDTQYF	TGTGCCAGCAGTCCCCGTAGCGGGACGGATACGCAGTATTTT
TRBV5-1	.	TRBD1	TRBJ1-2	CASSLATGGDGYTF	TGCGCCAGCAGCTTGGCCACAGGGGGTGATGGCTACACCTTC
TRBV2	.	.	TRBJ2-7	CASNAQGRLGEQYF	TGTGCCAGCAACGCACAGGGACGATTGGGTGAGCAGTACTTC
TRBV6-5	.	.	TRBJ2-7	CASRPGRLLYEQYF	TGTGCCAGCAGACCAGGACGCCTACTCTACGAGCAGTACTTC
TRBV24-1	few	.	TRBJ1-1	CATSVRKRRPTEAFF	TGTGCCACCAGTGTCCGGAAGCGCCGACCAACTGAAGCTTTCTTT
TRBV5-1	.	.	TRBJ1-1	CASSSGHSAPNTEAFF	TGCGCCAGCAGCTCGGGACATTCAGCCCCGAACACTGAAGCTTTCTTT
TRBV7-3	.	TRBD2	TRBJ2-1	CASSSGLAEEQFF	TGTGCCAGCAGCTCCGGACTAGCAGAAGAGCAGTTCTTC